These 25 T cell receptor beta chains came from one sample sequenced in a study of human T cells and chemical hapten exposure. TCRdb independently ran MiXCR on the RACE reads; one entry per CDR3 protein. In the table there are roughly 190,000 distinct CDR3 sequences, about 20% of which are singletons. Regarding time point: patch test 1, 2 weeks after DPC sensitization. Treatment: therapeutic diphenylcyclopropenone sensitization with weekly scalp DPC. The sample was whole blood, taken in connection with sensitization to the hapten diphenylcyclopropenone (DPC). All receptors come from a woman in her forties or fifties with alopecia areata. Some clones in this sample may be carry-over from other donors' samples.

The CDR3 loop reads CAWSGGLSLTDTQYF. The CDR3 nucleotides read TGTGCCTGGAGTGGAGGACTTTCACTCACAGATACGCAGTATTTT. The chain carries TRBV30 and TRBJ2-3, with D possibly matching TRBD2 (5 bases). V was shortened by 1 base and J by 2 bases, with 13 bases between the two germline ends. The germline gives CDR1 GTSNPN, CDR2 SVGIG (reference sequence). The CDR3 is 15 residues long.

This rearrangement joins TRBV6-5 to TRBJ1-1; TRBD1 is a possible D gene (6 bases). CDR3 length: 14 amino acids. Trimming shortened V by 7 bases and J by 1 base, and 13 bases separated the two germline ends. Germline values: CDR1 MNHEY, CDR2 SVGAGI. The CDR3 sequence is CASKTTGRNTEAFF. The CDR3 nucleotides are TGTGCCAGCAAAACAACAGGGAGGAACACTGAAGCTTTCTTT.

The chain is built from TRBV7-9 and TRBJ2-1, with D possibly TRBD2 on 6 matching bases. Germline V gene data show CDR1 as SEHNR and CDR2 as FQNEAQ (reference sequence). V was trimmed by 4 bases and J by 8 bases, leaving 18 bases between them. CDR3 length equals 15 residues. In DNA form, the CDR3 reads TGTGCCAGCAGCTCGACGGGAGCTCCTAGGGATGAGCAGTTCTTC. Its protein is CASSSTGAPRDEQFF.

The sample holds a few counts of this clonotype. This chain uses TRBV10-2 with TRBJ1-1, with no clear D. The V gene lost 6 bases and the J gene lost 1 base, with 12 bases spanning the gap. The CDR3 has 14 amino acids. CDR1 is WSHSY, CDR2 SAAADI, per germline. CDR3: CASSEARRNTEAFF. CDR3 DNA sequence: TGCGCCAGCAGCGAGGCCAGGAGGAACACTGAAGCTTTCTTT.

The chain combines TRBV20-1 with TRBJ2-3; 13 bases are a match to TRBD2. CDR3 length: 15 amino acids. Germline V gene sequence: CDR1 DFQATT, CDR2 SNEGSKA (reference sequence). After removal of 5 bases from V and 4 bases from J, the junction contained 6 bases not matched to a gene. In DNA, the CDR3 is TGCAGTGCTTCCGGACTAGCGGGAGTGGCAGATACGCAGTATTTT. Translating it yields CSASGLAGVADTQYF.

There are a few counts of this clonotype. The chain combines TRBV2 with TRBJ2-6; D is uncertain. Germline V gene sequence: CDR1 SNHLY, CDR2 FYNNEI. There are 15 residues in the CDR3. Between the trimmed V and J ends, which lost 2 bases and 1 base, there was a span of 6 bases. CDR3 bases: TGTGCCAGCAGTGAAAGGGTGTCTGGGGCCAACGTCCTGACTTTC. Its protein is CASSERVSGANVLTF.

This chain connects TRBV7-2 to TRBJ2-1; a possible D gene is TRBD1 (6 bases). CDR3 size: 19 residues. The V gene lost 4 bases and the J gene lost 0 bases, with 22 bases spanning the gap. Germline V gene data show CDR1 as SGHTA and CDR2 as FQGNSA. CDR3 bases: TGTGCCAGCAGCTACCGTGCCCAATGGACAGCGTTCTCCTACAATGAGCAGTTCTTC. It is translated as CASSYRAQWTAFSYNEQFF.

The sample holds a few counts of this clonotype. The chain couples TRBV20-1 to TRBJ1-2, with D uncertain. V lost 2 bases and J 7 bases, leaving 17 bases between the germline ends. In germline, CDR1 is DFQATT, CDR2 SNEGSKA (reference sequence). The CDR3 has 14 residues. CDR3 DNA: TGCAGTGCTAGAAACTCCCTATCAATAGGTGGCTACACCTTC. Encoded protein: CSARNSLSIGGYTF.

There are a few counts of this clonotype. The chain joins TRBV4-1 to TRBJ2-4, with 11 nucleotides matching TRBD2. V dropped 3 bases and J dropped 8; count of bases not matched to a gene: 6. CDR3 length: 15 residues. Looked up from germline, CDR1 is MGHRA and CDR2 is YSYEKL. The CDR3 loop reads CASSQTSGMFDIQYF. The CDR3 DNA sequence: TGCGCCAGCAGCCAGACTAGCGGGATGTTTGACATTCAGTACTTC.

The chain carries TRBV28 and TRBJ2-7; D is perhaps TRBD1 (6 bases). The CDR3 has 14 residues. From germline, CDR1 is MDHEN and CDR2 SYDVKM. The V end was cut by 10 bases, the J end by 7 bases, with 23 bases between. The CDR3 DNA reads TGTGCCACCGGCGGTACAGGGACACTTCAAGAGCAGTACTTC. Translated: CATGGTGTLQEQYF.

This clonotype was recorded at least ten times. The genes are TRBV7-9 and TRBJ2-5; weak D call: TRBD2 (6 bases). The CDR3 contains 14 residues. V was trimmed by 4 bases and J by 1 base, leaving 10 bases between them. CDR1 and CDR2 (germline): SEHNR, FQNEAQ (reference sequence). The CDR3 loop is CASSYTGLQETQYF. Written as DNA, the CDR3 is TGTGCCAGCAGCTATACGGGACTCCAAGAGACCCAGTACTTC.

This clonotype has a single count. The chain has TRBV7-9 and TRBJ1-4; D is undetermined. This CDR3 spans 15 amino acids. The V end was cut by 5 bases, the J end by 8 bases, with 18 bases between. The germline CDR1 and CDR2 sequences are SEHNR and FQNEAQ (reference sequence). The CDR3 coding sequence is TGTGCCAGCAGCCCGATAGGTGCAGACGTCGAAAAACTGTTTTTT. Its translation is CASSPIGADVEKLFF.

The CDR3 region is CASSRRTSGTFSYEQYF. In DNA, the CDR3 is TGTGCCAGCAGCCGTCGGACTAGCGGGACCTTCTCCTACGAGCAGTACTTC. The chain joins TRBV3-1 to TRBJ2-7; 12 bases agree with TRBD2. The V gene end was trimmed by 4 bases and the J gene end by 0 bases; junction bases not matched to a gene: 7. Germline V gene data show CDR1 as LGHDT and CDR2 as YNNKEL (reference sequence). This CDR3 comprises 17 residues.

The V gene is TRBV27, the J gene TRBJ1-2, with D possibly being TRBD1 (5 bases). Germline CDR1 and CDR2: MNHEY and SMNVEV (reference sequence). The V end lost 6 bases, the J end lost 2 bases, and 16 bases lay between the germline ends. The CDR3 covers 15 residues. The CDR3 here is CASRSTGFSNYGYTF. The CDR3 DNA reads TGTGCCAGCAGGTCCACAGGTTTCTCAAACTATGGCTACACCTTC.

The table lists this clonotype with a few counts. V usage is TRBV19 and J usage is TRBJ2-1, with 11 bases matching TRBD1. This CDR3 is built from 17 residues. CDR1 and CDR2 from the germline V gene are LNHDA and SQIVND (reference sequence). J lost 4 bases, V lost 4 bases, and 9 bases had no gene match. The CDR3 nucleotides are TGTGCCAGTAGTACCGTAGGGACAGGGGGGGGATACAATGAGCAGTTCTTC. It yields the protein CASSTVGTGGGYNEQFF.

This clonotype has only a few counts. This rearrangement joins TRBV7-2 to TRBJ2-2; 7 bases fit TRBD1. This CDR3 spans 14 amino acids. The V gene end was trimmed by 4 bases and the J gene end by 4 bases; junction bases not matched to a gene: 3. The germline gives CDR1 SGHTA, CDR2 FQGNSA. The CDR3 sequence is CASSWDRSTGELFF. CDR3 nucleotides: TGTGCCAGCAGCTGGGACAGATCCACCGGGGAGCTGTTTTTT.

A few counts support this clonotype. This rearrangement joins TRBV11-2 to TRBJ1-4; TRBD1 matches 7 bases. V was pared by 1 base and J by 2 bases, with 4 bases of the junction left unmatched. This CDR3 spans 16 amino acids. Germline-derived CDR1 and CDR2 are SGHAT and FQNNGV. The DNA of the CDR3 is TGTGCCAGCAGCTTAGCGTTGACAGGGACTAATGAAAAACTGTTTTTT. This translates into CASSLALTGTNEKLFF. Looking up the rest from reference TRBV11-2 and TRBJ1-4 gives the full variable domain: EAGVAQSPRYKIIEKRQSVAFWCNPISGHATLYWYQQILGQGPKLLIQFQNNGVVDDSQLPKDRFSAERLKGVDSTLKIQPAKLEDSAVYLCASSLALTGTNEKLFFGSGTQLSVL.

The chain couples TRBV7-3 to TRBJ2-1; D is tentatively TRBD1 or TRBD2 (6 bases each). Per the germline V gene, CDR1 is SGHTA and CDR2 is FQGTGA. Trimming took 5 bases from V and 8 from J, leaving 19 bases between them. This CDR3 comprises 15 residues. CDR3 coding DNA: TGTGCCAGCAGCGTCGCGGGGACATCAAGGTATGAGCAGTTCTTC. It specifies CASSVAGTSRYEQFF.

The chain employs TRBV6-1 and TRBJ2-2; 8 nucleotides match TRBD1. The CDR3 loop spans 17 amino acids. The V gene's germline CDR1 is MNHNS and CDR2 SASEGT. The junction had 10 bases not matched to a gene; V was cut back by 3 bases and J by 4 bases. CDR3 in amino acids: CASSDSSRGRVTGELFF. The CDR3 DNA is TGTGCCAGCAGTGATTCATCCAGGGGGCGAGTCACCGGGGAGCTGTTTTTT.

This clonotype was observed at least ten times. The V and J genes are TRBV29-1 and TRBJ1-1, with D maybe TRBD1 (6 bases). This CDR3 has 13 amino acids. The germline gives CDR1 SQVTM, CDR2 ANQGSEA. V shed 6 bases and J shed 2 bases, with 13 bases lying between them. CDR3 sequence: CSVRWDTNTEAFF. CDR3 coding DNA: TGCAGCGTCCGGTGGGACACTAACACTGAAGCTTTCTTT.

The chain carries TRBV28 and TRBJ2-3; 11 bases fit TRBD2. Trimming removed 2 bases from V and 6 bases from J; junction bases left unmatched: 10. Germline CDR1 reads MDHEN; CDR2 reads SYDVKM. The CDR3 consists of 17 residues. The CDR3 DNA is TGTGCCAGCAGTTTACTCCGACTAGCGGGACAGGCGGATACGCAGTATTTT. The encoded protein is CASSLLRLAGQADTQYF.

CDR3 sequence: CASSPGLITEAFF. For the CDR3, the DNA is TGTGCCAGCTCACCCGGGCTCATAACTGAAGCTTTCTTT. V and J are TRBV18 and TRBJ1-1; D remains ambiguous. The CDR3 contains 13 residues. Trimming left V 3 bases short and J 5 bases short, with 10 bases between. Germline V gene lookup returns CDR1 KGHSH and CDR2 LQKENI.

This clonotype was recorded a few times. This sequence joins TRBV5-1 and TRBJ2-3; 15 positions agree with TRBD2. CDR3 length: 18 amino acids. J was trimmed by 2 bases and V by 4 bases; bases with no gene match: 8. CDR1 is SGHRS, CDR2 YFSETQ, per germline. CDR3 region: CASSTGLAGGPITDTQYF. CDR3 sequence (DNA): TGCGCCAGCAGCACCGGACTAGCGGGAGGGCCAATCACAGATACGCAGTATTTT.

About this clonotype itself: A single base separates this from a much larger clone, so it may be a read error. V usage is TRBV7-9 and J usage is TRBJ2-3; 9 bases line up with TRBD2. This CDR3 has 15 residues. The germline gives CDR1 SEHNR, CDR2 FQNEAQ (reference sequence). This CDR3 is CAGSATSGPTDTQYF. CDR3 in DNA: TGTGCCGGCAGCGCGACTAGCGGTCCCACAGATACGCAGTATTTT. The complete variable domain, with remaining parts taken from reference TRBV7-9 and TRBJ2-3, reads DTGVSQNPRHKITKRGQNVTFRCDPISEHNRLYWYRQTLGQGPEFLTYFQNEAQLEKSRLLSDRFSAERPKGSFSTLEIQRTEQGDSAMYLCAGSATSGPTDTQYFGPGTRLTVL.

This clonotype has a handful of counts. This chain connects TRBV6-2 or TRBV6-3 to TRBJ2-1; D is unclear. The CDR3 spans 14 residues. The ends were cut back, 2 bases at V and 5 bases at J, with 10 bases in the middle. The V gene's germline CDR1 is MNHEY and CDR2 SVGEGT. CDR3 protein: CASSYEAKDNEQFF. CDR3 DNA sequence: TGTGCCAGCAGTTACGAAGCGAAGGACAATGAGCAGTTCTTC.